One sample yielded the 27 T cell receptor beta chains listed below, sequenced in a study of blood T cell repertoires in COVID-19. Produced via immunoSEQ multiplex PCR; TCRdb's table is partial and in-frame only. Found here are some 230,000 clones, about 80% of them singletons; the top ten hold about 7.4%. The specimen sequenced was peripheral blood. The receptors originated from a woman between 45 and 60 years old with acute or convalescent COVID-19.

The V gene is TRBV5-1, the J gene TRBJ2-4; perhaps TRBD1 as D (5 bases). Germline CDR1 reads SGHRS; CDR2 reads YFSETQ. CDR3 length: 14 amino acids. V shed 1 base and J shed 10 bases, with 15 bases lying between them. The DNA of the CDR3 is TGCGCCAGCAGCTTGAGTAGGGGTTCAGAAATTCAGTACTTC. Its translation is CASSLSRGSEIQYF.

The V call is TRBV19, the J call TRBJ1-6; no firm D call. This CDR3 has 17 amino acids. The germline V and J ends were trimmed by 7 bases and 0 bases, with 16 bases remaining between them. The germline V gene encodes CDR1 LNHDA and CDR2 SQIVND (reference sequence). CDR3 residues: CASNNYNAGSYNSPLHF. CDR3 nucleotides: TGTGCCAGTAATAACTATAACGCGGGCTCCTATAATTCACCCCTCCACTTT.

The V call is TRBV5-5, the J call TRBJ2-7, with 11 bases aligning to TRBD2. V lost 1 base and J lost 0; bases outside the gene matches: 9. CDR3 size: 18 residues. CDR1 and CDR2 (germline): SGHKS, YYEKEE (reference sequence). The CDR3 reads CASSLKNLAGGFSYEQYF. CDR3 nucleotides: TGTGCCAGCAGCTTGAAAAATCTAGCGGGGGGATTCTCCTACGAGCAGTACTTC.

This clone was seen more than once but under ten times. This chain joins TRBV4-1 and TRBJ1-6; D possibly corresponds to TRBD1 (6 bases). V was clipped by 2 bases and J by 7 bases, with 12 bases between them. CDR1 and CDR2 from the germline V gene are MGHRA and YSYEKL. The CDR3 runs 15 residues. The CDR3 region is CASSQSVQGNSPLHF. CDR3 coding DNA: TGCGCCAGCAGCCAATCGGTACAGGGAAATTCACCCCTCCACTTT.

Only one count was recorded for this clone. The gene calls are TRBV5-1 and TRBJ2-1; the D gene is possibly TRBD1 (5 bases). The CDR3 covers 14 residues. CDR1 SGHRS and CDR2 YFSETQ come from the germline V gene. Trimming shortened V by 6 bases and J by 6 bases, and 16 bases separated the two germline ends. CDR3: CASTSQTELNEQFF. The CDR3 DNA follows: TGCGCCAGCACCTCACAGACAGAGCTCAATGAGCAGTTCTTC.

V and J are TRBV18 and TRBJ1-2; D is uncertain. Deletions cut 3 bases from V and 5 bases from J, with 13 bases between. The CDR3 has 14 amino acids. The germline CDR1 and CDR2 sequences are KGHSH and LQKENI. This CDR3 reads CASSPEILRYGYTF. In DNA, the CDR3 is TGTGCCAGCTCACCGGAGATTCTTAGATATGGCTACACCTTC.

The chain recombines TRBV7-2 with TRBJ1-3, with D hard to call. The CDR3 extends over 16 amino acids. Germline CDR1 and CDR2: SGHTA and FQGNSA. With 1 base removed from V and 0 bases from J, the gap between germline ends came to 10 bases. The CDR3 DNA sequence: TGTGCCAGCAGCTTAGTCGGGAGGCGCTCTGGAAACACCATATATTTT. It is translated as CASSLVGRRSGNTIYF.

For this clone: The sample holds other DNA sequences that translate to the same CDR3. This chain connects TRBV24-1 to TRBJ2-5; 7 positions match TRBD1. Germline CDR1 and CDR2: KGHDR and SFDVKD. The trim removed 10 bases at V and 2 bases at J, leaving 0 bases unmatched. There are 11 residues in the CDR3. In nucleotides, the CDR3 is TGTGCCACGGGACAGCAAGAGACCCAGTACTTC. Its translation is CATGQQETQYF.

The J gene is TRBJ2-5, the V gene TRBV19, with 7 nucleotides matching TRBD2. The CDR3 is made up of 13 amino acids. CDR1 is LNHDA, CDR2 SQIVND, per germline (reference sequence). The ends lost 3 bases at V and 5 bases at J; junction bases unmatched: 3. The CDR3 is CASSIQGGETQYF. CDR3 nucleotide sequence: TGTGCCAGTAGTATCCAGGGAGGGGAGACCCAGTACTTC.

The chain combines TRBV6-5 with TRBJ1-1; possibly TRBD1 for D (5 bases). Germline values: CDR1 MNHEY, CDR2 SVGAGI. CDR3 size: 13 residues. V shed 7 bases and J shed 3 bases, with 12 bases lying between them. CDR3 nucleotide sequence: TGTGCCAGCATCTTAGCGGGGGACACTGAAGCTTTCTTT. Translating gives CASILAGDTEAFF.

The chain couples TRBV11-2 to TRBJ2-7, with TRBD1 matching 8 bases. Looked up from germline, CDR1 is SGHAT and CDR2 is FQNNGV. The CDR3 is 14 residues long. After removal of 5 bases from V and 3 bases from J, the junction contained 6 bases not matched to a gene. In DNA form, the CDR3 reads TGTGCCAGCAGCGCGAATACAGGGGGCTACGAGCAGTACTTC. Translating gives CASSANTGGYEQYF.

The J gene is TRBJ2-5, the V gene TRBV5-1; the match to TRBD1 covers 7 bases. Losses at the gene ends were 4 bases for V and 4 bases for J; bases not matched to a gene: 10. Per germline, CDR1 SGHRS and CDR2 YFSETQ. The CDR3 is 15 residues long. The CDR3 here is CASSRDGTVAETQYF. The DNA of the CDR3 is TGCGCCAGCAGCAGGGACGGGACAGTGGCAGAGACCCAGTACTTC.

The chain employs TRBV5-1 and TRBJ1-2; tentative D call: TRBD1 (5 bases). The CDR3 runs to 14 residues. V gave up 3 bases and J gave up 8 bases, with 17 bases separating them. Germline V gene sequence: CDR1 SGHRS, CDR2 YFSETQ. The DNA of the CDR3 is TGCGCCAGCAGCTCTACAGGCCTCGAGGAGGGCTACACCTTC. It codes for CASSSTGLEEGYTF.

CDR3 residues: CASSTNGVGETQYF. CDR3 sequence (DNA): TGTGCCAGCAGTACTAATGGAGTCGGGGAGACCCAGTACTTC. This rearrangement joins TRBV9 to TRBJ2-5; D gene ambiguous. The CDR3 runs to 14 residues. V was clipped by 5 bases and J by 5 bases, with 16 bases between them. In germline, CDR1 is SGDLS, CDR2 YYNGEE.

The CDR3 DNA reads TGTGCCAGCAGTGACTCGTGGGCGGGACCTTACGAGCAGTACTTC. This codes for CASSDSWAGPYEQYF. The V and J genes are TRBV6-4 and TRBJ2-7; TRBD2 is a possible D gene (6 bases). V was trimmed by 0 bases and J by 4 bases, leaving 13 bases between them. CDR1 and CDR2 from the germline V gene are MRHNA and SNTAGT. The CDR3 sequence is 15 residues long.

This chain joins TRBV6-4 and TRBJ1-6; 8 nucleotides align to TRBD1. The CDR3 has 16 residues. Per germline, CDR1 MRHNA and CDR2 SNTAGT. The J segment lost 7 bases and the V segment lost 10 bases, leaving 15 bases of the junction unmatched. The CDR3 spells CATKASAGGLNSPLHF. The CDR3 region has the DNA TGTGCCACGAAGGCGTCGGCAGGGGGCTTAAATTCACCCCTCCACTTT.

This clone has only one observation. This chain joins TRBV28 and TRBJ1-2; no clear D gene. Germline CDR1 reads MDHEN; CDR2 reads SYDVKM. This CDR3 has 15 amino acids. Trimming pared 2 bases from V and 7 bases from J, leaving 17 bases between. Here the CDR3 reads CASSLRVPRTSGYTF. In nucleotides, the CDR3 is TGTGCCAGCAGTTTACGGGTCCCAAGGACTTCTGGCTACACCTTC.

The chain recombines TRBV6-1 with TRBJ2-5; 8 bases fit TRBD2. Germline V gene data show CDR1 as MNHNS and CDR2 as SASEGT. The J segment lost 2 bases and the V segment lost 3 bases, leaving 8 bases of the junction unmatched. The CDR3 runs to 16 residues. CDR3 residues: CASSEQSGRGQETQYF. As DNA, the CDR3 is TGTGCCAGCAGTGAGCAAAGCGGGAGAGGACAAGAGACCCAGTACTTC.

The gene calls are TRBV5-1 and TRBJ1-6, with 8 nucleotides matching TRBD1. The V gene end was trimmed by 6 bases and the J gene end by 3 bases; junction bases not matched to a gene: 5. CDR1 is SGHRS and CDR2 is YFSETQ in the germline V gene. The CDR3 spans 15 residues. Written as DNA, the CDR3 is TGCGCCAGCACCCTGACAGGGGACTATAATTCACCCCTCCACTTT. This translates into CASTLTGDYNSPLHF.

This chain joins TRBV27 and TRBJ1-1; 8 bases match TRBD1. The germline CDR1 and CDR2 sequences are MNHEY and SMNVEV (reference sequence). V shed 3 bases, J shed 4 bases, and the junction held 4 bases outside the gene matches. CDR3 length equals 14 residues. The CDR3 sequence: CASSFDRGSTEAFF. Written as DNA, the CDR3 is TGTGCCAGCAGTTTCGACAGGGGATCCACTGAAGCTTTCTTT.

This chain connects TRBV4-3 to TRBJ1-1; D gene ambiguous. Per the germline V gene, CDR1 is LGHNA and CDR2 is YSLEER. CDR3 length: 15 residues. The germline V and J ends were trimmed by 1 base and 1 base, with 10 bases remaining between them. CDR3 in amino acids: CASSQVGRGNTEAFF. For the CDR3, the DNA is TGCGCCAGCAGCCAAGTCGGCCGGGGGAACACTGAAGCTTTCTTT.

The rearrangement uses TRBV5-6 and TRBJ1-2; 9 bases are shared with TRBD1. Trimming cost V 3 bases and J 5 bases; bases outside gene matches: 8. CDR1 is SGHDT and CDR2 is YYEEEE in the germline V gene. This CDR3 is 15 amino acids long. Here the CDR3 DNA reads TGTGCCAGCAGCTCCAAAGGGGGACAGGGTTATGGCTACACCTTC. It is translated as CASSSKGGQGYGYTF. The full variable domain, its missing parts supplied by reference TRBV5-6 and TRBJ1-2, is DAGVTQSPTHLIKTRGQQVTLRCSPKSGHDTVSWYQQALGQGPQFIFQYYEEEERQRGNFPDRFSGHQFPNYSSELNVNALLLGDSALYLCASSSKGGQGYGYTFGSGTRLTVV.

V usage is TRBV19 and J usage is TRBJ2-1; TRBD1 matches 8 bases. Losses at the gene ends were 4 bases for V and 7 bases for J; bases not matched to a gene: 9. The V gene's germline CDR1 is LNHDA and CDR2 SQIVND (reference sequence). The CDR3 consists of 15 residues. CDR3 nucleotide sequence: TGTGCCAGTAGTAACCCCTACAGGGGGAGGAATGAGCAGTTCTTC. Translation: CASSNPYRGRNEQFF.

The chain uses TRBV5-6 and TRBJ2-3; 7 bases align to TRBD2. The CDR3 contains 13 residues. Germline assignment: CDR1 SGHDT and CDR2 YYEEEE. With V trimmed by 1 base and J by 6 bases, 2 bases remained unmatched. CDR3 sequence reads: CASSLIGGDTQYF. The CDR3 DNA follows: TGTGCCAGCAGCTTGATCGGGGGGGATACGCAGTATTTT.

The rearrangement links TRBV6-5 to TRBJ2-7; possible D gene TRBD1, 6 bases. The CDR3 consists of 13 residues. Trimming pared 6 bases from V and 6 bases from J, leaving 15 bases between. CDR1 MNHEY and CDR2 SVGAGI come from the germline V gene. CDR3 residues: CASRQGNKVEQYF. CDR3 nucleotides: TGTGCCAGCAGGCAGGGGAATAAGGTCGAGCAGTACTTC.

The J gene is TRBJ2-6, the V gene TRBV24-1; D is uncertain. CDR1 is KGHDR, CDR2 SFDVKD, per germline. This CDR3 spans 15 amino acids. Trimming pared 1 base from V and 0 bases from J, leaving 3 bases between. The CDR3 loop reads CATSDFSSGANVLTF. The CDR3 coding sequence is TGTGCCACCAGTGATTTCAGCTCTGGGGCCAACGTCCTGACTTTC.

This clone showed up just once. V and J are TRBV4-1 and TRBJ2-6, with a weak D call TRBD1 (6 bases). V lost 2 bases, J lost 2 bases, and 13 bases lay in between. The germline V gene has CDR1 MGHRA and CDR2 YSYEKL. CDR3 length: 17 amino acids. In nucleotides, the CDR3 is TGCGCCAGCAGCCAATACACTAACAGGGCTGGGGCCAACGTCCTGACTTTC. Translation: CASSQYTNRAGANVLTF.